These T cell receptor beta chains were read from a single sample in a study of CD8 T cells in ankylosing spondylitis. MiXCR, applied by TCRdb to the 5' RACE reads, yields one record per CDR3 protein. Of about 130,000 distinct CDR3 sequences in the sample, 9.3% were seen once. The sample taken for sequencing was blood, either unsorted or a sorted T cell fraction (not recorded which). The receptors here all came from a male donor with ankylosing spondylitis or in good health (not recorded which). Each CDR3 is given with its conserved first and last residue. The D gene is left open where the match is weak. Clone size is shown for a subset of rows, as once, few, many or a class of expanded clone.

d_call,clone_size,j_call,v_call,cdr3_nt,cdr3_aa
NA,many,TRBJ2-1,TRBV7-9,TGTGCCAGCAGCTTATTCCATGAGCAGTTCTTC,CASSLFHEQFF
TRBD1,NA,TRBJ2-7,TRBV7-2,TGTGCCAGCAGCAGGGACAGGGGAACCTACGAGCAGTACTTC,CASSRDRGTYEQYF
TRBD1,many,TRBJ1-5,TRBV11-1,TGTGCCAGCAGCTTCGAAACAAACAGGGGGCGCGGTATTCAGCCCCAGCATTTT,CASSFETNRGRGIQPQHF
TRBD1,many,TRBJ2-2,TRBV5-6,TGTGCCAGCAGCGACCTGGACAGGGGGGCCGGGGAGCTGTTTTTT,CASSDLDRGAGELFF
TRBD2,NA,TRBJ2-3,TRBV24-1,TGTGCCACCAGTGATTCCTCGGGCGGGAGGGCCTTCGCAGATACGCAGTATTTT,CATSDSSGGRAFADTQYF
TRBD1,many,TRBJ2-1,TRBV4-3,TGCGCCAGCAGCCAGGCAGGGGGCTCTGAGCAGTTCTTC,CASSQAGGSEQFF
NA,many,TRBJ2-3,TRBV20-1,TGCAGTGCTAGAGAGGGGTTGGGGACGCTGGGCACAGATACGCAGTATTTT,CSAREGLGTLGTDTQYF
NA,few,TRBJ2-5,TRBV7-8,TGTGCCAGCAGCCCGAAGAGGGCGAGGAGTCAAGAGACCCAGTACTTC,CASSPKRARSQETQYF
TRBD2,few,TRBJ2-1,TRBV5-1,TGCGCCAGCAGCTTGCGACTAGCGGATCTCTGGGACAATGAGCAGTTCTTC,CASSLRLADLWDNEQFF
NA,many,TRBJ2-5,TRBV14,TGTGCCAGCAGCCAAAAGGGGCGGAGAAGTGCTCAAGAGACCCAGTACTTC,CASSQKGRRSAQETQYF
TRBD1,many,TRBJ1-2,TRBV5-6,TGTGCCAGCAGCGTAGGACAGGGGTATGGCTACACCTTC,CASSVGQGYGYTF
NA,many,TRBJ2-3,TRBV20-1,TGCAGTGCTAGAGATGGGCGAGTCACAGATACGCAGTATTTT,CSARDGRVTDTQYF
TRBD2,once,TRBJ2-1,TRBV19,TGTGCCAGTAGTATAGCCGGGACTACTAACAATGAGCAGTTCTTC,CASSIAGTTNNEQFF
TRBD2,few,TRBJ2-1,TRBV7-3,TGTGCCAGCAGCTCCAGAACTAGCGCTACCCTGTTCTTC,CASSSRTSATLFF
TRBD2,many,TRBJ2-1,TRBV7-2,TGTGCCAGCAGCTTAGGGGGTCTAGCGGATTCCTACAATGAGCAGTTCTTC,CASSLGGLADSYNEQFF
NA,many,TRBJ2-3,TRBV5-1,TGCGCCAGCAGCTTGGACGGAACTAGCACAGATACGCAGTATTTT,CASSLDGTSTDTQYF
NA,many,TRBJ2-7,TRBV29-1,TGCAGCGCCATGACCATGAGCCCTTTGTCCTACGAGCAGTACTTC,CSAMTMSPLSYEQYF
TRBD2,many,TRBJ2-2,TRBV3-1,TGTGCCAGCAGCCAGGGCGGGAGGGCTGCCAAGGCCGGGGAGCTGTTTTTT,CASSQGGRAAKAGELFF
NA,many,TRBJ1-2,TRBV7-9,TGTGCCAGCAGCTTACCTCCGGAGAACTATGGCTACACCTTC,CASSLPPENYGYTF
NA,few,TRBJ2-6,TRBV13,TGTGCCAGCAGCTTGGGTTGGGGACCGTCTGGGGCCAACGTCCTGACTTTC,CASSLGWGPSGANVLTF
TRBD1,many,TRBJ2-7,TRBV5-1,TGCGCCAGCAGCTTGGGGACAGGGGGGATCAAACCGAGGACCTTCCCCTACGAGCAGTACTTC,CASSLGTGGIKPRTFPYEQYF
NA,many,TRBJ2-7,TRBV4-3,TGCGCCAGCAGCCAAGATCTAACCACCTACGAGCAGTACTTC,CASSQDLTTYEQYF
NA,NA,TRBJ2-2,TRBV29-1,TGCAGCGTTGGACTCCCTGGCGCCGGGGAGCTGTTTTTT,CSVGLPGAGELFF
NA,few,TRBJ2-7,TRBV7-2,TGTGCCAGCAGCTTAATGGCGACTAGCTCCTACGAGCAGTACTTC,CASSLMATSSYEQYF
NA,many,TRBJ2-1,TRBV5-1,TGCGCCAGCAGCTTGGTCCGAACTAACGCCTACAATGAGCAGTTCTTC,CASSLVRTNAYNEQFF
NA,many,TRBJ2-7,TRBV18,TGTGCCAGCTCACCACCGGGCAGTTCCTACGAGCAGTACTTC,CASSPPGSSYEQYF
TRBD2,NA,TRBJ2-3,TRBV7-9,TGTGCCAGCAGCTTAGGCTATCAGCGGGAGGCAGATACGCAGTATTTT,CASSLGYQREADTQYF
NA,many,TRBJ2-2,TRBV9,TGTGCCAGCAGCGTAGAGATGGGGGGGCAGGGGGCGACCGGGGAGCTGTTTTTT,CASSVEMGGQGATGELFF
NA,many,TRBJ2-7,TRBV20-1,TGCAGTGCTACACCCGAGGGCGAGCAGTACTTC,CSATPEGEQYF
NA,NA,TRBJ2-1,TRBV16,TGTGCCAGCAGCCGCCAGGGTGGGCACAATGAGCAGTTCTTC,CASSRQGGHNEQFF
TRBD2,few,TRBJ2-1,TRBV5-1,TGCGCCAGCAGCTACGAGTGGACTAGCGGGAAGGTGGGTGAGCAGTTCTTC,CASSYEWTSGKVGEQFF
TRBD1,many,TRBJ2-7,TRBV12-3/TRBV12-4,TGTGCCAGCAGTTCCGGGACAGGGCCCTCGCAGTACTTC,CASSSGTGPSQYF
TRBD1,many,TRBJ2-7,TRBV29-1,TGCAGCGTTACAAAGAGGGACAGGTCGTTAGGCTACGAGCAGTACTTC,CSVTKRDRSLGYEQYF
NA,NA,TRBJ1-5,TRBV5-8,TGTGCCAGCAGGAGACGGAACAATCAGCCCCAGCATTTT,CASRRRNNQPQHF
NA,many,TRBJ1-2,TRBV28,TGTGCCAGCAGTAGAACCCTACAGGGTGTTAGCGATGGCTACACCTTC,CASSRTLQGVSDGYTF
TRBD2,many,TRBJ2-7,TRBV20-1,TGCAGTGCTAGAGCCGATAGCGGGAGTTACGAGCAGTACTTC,CSARADSGSYEQYF
TRBD2,NA,TRBJ2-1,TRBV7-9,TGTGCCAGCAGCTTAAACGGGAGGGCCCACAATGAGCAGTTCTTC,CASSLNGRAHNEQFF
TRBD2,NA,TRBJ2-2,TRBV12-3/TRBV12-4,TGTGCCAGCAGTTCTCCGGGAGGCGGTTACACCGGGGAGCTGTTTTTT,CASSSPGGGYTGELFF
NA,few,TRBJ2-1,TRBV28,TGTGCCAGCAGTTTGTTTTCGGCTGGCTCCTACAATGAGCAGTTCTTC,CASSLFSAGSYNEQFF
TRBD1,few,TRBJ1-5,TRBV5-1,TGCGCCAGCAGCTTGGGACAGGGAGGGCAGCCCCAGCATTTT,CASSLGQGGQPQHF
NA,NA,TRBJ2-1,TRBV11-1,TGTGCCAGCAGCTTATCCCACGACTCCCGACACAAGAGGAATGAGCAGTTCTTC,CASSLSHDSRHKRNEQFF
TRBD1,many,TRBJ1-1,TRBV29-1,TGCAGCGTTGCAGACACAGGGGGAGGTTACTCAGTGACTGAAGCTTTCTTT,CSVADTGGGYSVTEAFF
TRBD2,many,TRBJ2-3,TRBV7-2,TGTGCCAGCAGCTCGGGACTAGGGTTCACAGATACGCAGTATTTT,CASSSGLGFTDTQYF
NA,many,TRBJ1-2,TRBV7-2,TGTGCCAGCAGCCGACCGACGGCCCACTATGGCTACACCTTC,CASSRPTAHYGYTF
NA,many,TRBJ2-1,TRBV14,TGTGCCAGCAGCCAAGCAACCTACAATGAGCAGTTCTTC,CASSQATYNEQFF
NA,many,TRBJ2-1,TRBV7-2,TGTGCCAGCAGCTTAACCGGGTCGCCCAATGAGCAGTTCTTC,CASSLTGSPNEQFF
NA,many,TRBJ2-7,TRBV7-2,TGTGCCAGCAGCTTATACAGGGCCTACGAGCAGTACTTC,CASSLYRAYEQYF
TRBD1,NA,TRBJ1-4,TRBV5-1,TGCGCCAGCAGCTTGGCAGGGGGACTGGATGAAAAACTGTTTTTT,CASSLAGGLDEKLFF
TRBD2,NA,TRBJ2-1,TRBV12-3/TRBV12-4,TGTGCCAGCAGTTTAGGGGGCGGGAGGGGTTGGTTCTTC,CASSLGGGRGWFF
TRBD1,NA,TRBJ1-5,TRBV6-1,TGTGCCAGCAGTAAGGGACAGGGACTCAATCAGCCCCAGCATTTT,CASSKGQGLNQPQHF
NA,many,TRBJ2-2,TRBV24-1,TGTGCCACCAGTGATGATCTGTCCGGGGAGCTGTTTTTT,CATSDDLSGELFF